This entry lists 32 T cell receptor beta chains sequenced from one sample in a study of T cells after yellow fever vaccination (dated by TCRdb to the late 2010s). Explained via the paper, the treatment or condition label denotes: live attenuated yellow fever vaccine strain. The library was produced with 5' RACE. Sequencer: Illumina HiSeq 2500. TCRdb reworked the public reads: Q25 trimming with fastp, MiXCR clone assembly, productive beta chains retained. Each entry merges the rows of one CDR3 protein and shows their most common DNA and genes. Across this sample there are hundreds of thousands of distinct CDR3 sequences, with about 14% seen only once. About 14% of the sample is in the top ten clones. The specimen was PBMCs, collected on the day of the yellow fever booster vaccination. The receptors here all came from a man aged 25 to 40 who received the YFV17D yellow fever vaccine.

The chain links TRBV3-1 to TRBJ1-3; unclear D gene. Germline CDR1 reads LGHDT; CDR2 reads YNNKEL (reference sequence). CDR3 size: 19 residues. Trimming removed 5 bases from V and 0 bases from J, with 23 bases in between. In DNA, the CDR3 is TGTGCCAGCAGCTACGCATTATCATCCACAGTCGACTCTGGAAACACCATATATTTT. Encoded protein: CASSYALSSTVDSGNTIYF.

J is TRBJ2-1 and V is TRBV7-3, with 9 bases lining up with TRBD2. Germline CDR1 is SGHTA and CDR2 is FQGTGA. Trimming cost V 1 base and J 8 bases; bases outside gene matches: 6. This CDR3 is 15 amino acids long. The CDR3 sequence is CASSLSISGGYEQFF. The CDR3 coding sequence is TGTGCCAGCAGCTTAAGTATTAGCGGGGGCTATGAGCAGTTCTTC.

The rearrangement links TRBV29-1 to TRBJ2-7; TRBD1 matches at 9 bases. Trimming cost V 6 bases and J 7 bases; bases outside gene matches: 13. Germline values: CDR1 SQVTM, CDR2 ANQGSEA. CDR3 length equals 14 residues. DNA for the CDR3: TGCAGCGTCTACCGTCCCGGGACAGGGCGGGAGCAGTACTTC. Residues: CSVYRPGTGREQYF.

This clonotype was picked up a small number of times. This chain connects TRBV4-2 to TRBJ2-2; D ambiguous. Germline CDR1 reads LGHNA; CDR2 reads YNFKEQ. This CDR3 region has 16 residues. Trimming removed 0 bases at V and 4 bases at J, with 12 bases between. The CDR3: CASSQDHASFTGELFF. Here the CDR3 DNA reads TGTGCCAGCAGCCAAGATCATGCCAGCTTCACCGGGGAGCTGTTTTTT.

This clonotype showed up just a few times. The chain uses TRBV12-3 or TRBV12-4 and TRBJ2-1, with TRBD2 identical over 11 bases. The CDR3 is made up of 13 amino acids. V trimming: 5 bases; J trimming: 9 bases; junction bases outside the gene matches: 3. The CDR3 is CASSRSGRAEQFF. DNA for the CDR3: TGTGCCAGCAGTCGTAGCGGGAGGGCTGAGCAGTTCTTC.

This sequence joins TRBV20-1 and TRBJ1-1; D gene uncertain. Germline CDR1 reads DFQATT; CDR2 reads SNEGSKA (reference sequence). Trimming took 1 base from V and 2 from J, leaving 8 bases between them. The CDR3 is 13 amino acids. The CDR3, as DNA: TGCAGTGCTAGAGGGCCGTTTAACACTGAAGCTTTCTTT. This codes for CSARGPFNTEAFF.

The rearrangement uses TRBV7-6 and TRBJ2-1, with 10 bases aligning to TRBD2. There are 17 residues in the CDR3. Germline loops: CDR1 SGHVS, CDR2 FNYEAQ. Unmatched junction bases numbered 8, after V lost 4 bases and J lost 2 bases. CDR3 amino acids: CASSSLAGALTYNEQFF. The CDR3 nucleotides are TGTGCCAGCAGCTCCCTAGCGGGAGCGCTGACCTACAATGAGCAGTTCTTC.

The DNA of the CDR3 is TGTGCCAGCAGTAGTTCGATAGAGGCCCACATGACAGGGGTTACAGATACGCAGTATTTT. It codes for CASSSSIEAHMTGVTDTQYF. The rearrangement uses TRBV27 and TRBJ2-3, with TRBD1 matching 8 bases. Germline trimming cut 5 bases from V and 3 bases from J; bases unmatched to any gene: 22. This CDR3 has 20 amino acids. Germline V gene sequence: CDR1 MNHEY, CDR2 SMNVEV (reference sequence).

The J gene is TRBJ2-7, the V gene TRBV10-3; a weak D match, TRBD1 (6 bases). This CDR3 comprises 12 residues. The germline V and J ends were trimmed by 9 bases and 4 bases, with 13 bases remaining between them. Germline CDR1 ENHRY, CDR2 SYGVKD. DNA of the CDR3: TGTGCCATTGCTGCACAGGGTTACGAGCAGTACTTC. Translating gives CAIAAQGYEQYF.

This chain's CDR3 is CSARDRVLGALPDTQYF. The CDR3 DNA is TGCAGTGCTAGAGATCGGGTTCTGGGGGCGCTTCCAGATACGCAGTATTTT. The chain uses TRBV20-1 and TRBJ2-3, with a weak D call TRBD1 (6 bases). This CDR3 is 17 amino acids long. Trimming cost V 0 bases and J 4 bases, with 20 bases left between them. Germline lookup yields CDR1 DFQATT and CDR2 SNEGSKA (reference sequence).

The chain carries TRBV10-3 and TRBJ2-2; 8 bases map to TRBD1. This CDR3 has 15 amino acids. J lost 2 bases, V lost 5 bases, and 4 bases had no gene match. CDR1 is ENHRY, CDR2 SYGVKD, per germline. Here the CDR3 DNA reads TGTGCCATCAGTAAGACAGGGGCAAACACCGGGGAGCTGTTTTTT. This codes for CAISKTGANTGELFF.

The sample holds a few counts of this clonotype. The chain uses TRBV5-1 and TRBJ1-2, with D unclear. Germline loops: CDR1 SGHRS, CDR2 YFSETQ. V was pared by 0 bases and J by 8 bases, with 14 bases between. This CDR3 is 14 amino acids long. CDR3 sequence reads: CASSLEGEPWGYTF. CDR3 DNA sequence: TGCGCCAGCAGCTTGGAGGGAGAACCCTGGGGCTACACCTTC.

The chain carries TRBV5-5 and TRBJ2-5; TRBD1 agrees at 12 bases. The CDR3 has 16 residues. With 4 bases clipped from V and 5 bases from J, the junction kept 9 bases outside the gene matches. The germline CDR1 and CDR2 sequences are SGHKS and YYEKEE (reference sequence). The CDR3 loop is CASSPRDRGLLETQYF. Here the CDR3 DNA reads TGTGCCAGCAGCCCGAGGGACAGGGGGCTCTTGGAGACCCAGTACTTC. Complete variable domain (other parts from reference TRBV5-5 and TRBJ2-5): DAGVTQSPTHLIKTRGQQVTLRCSPISGHKSVSWYQQVLGQGPQFIFQYYEKEERGRGNFPDRFSARQFPNYSSELNVNALLLGDSALYLCASSPRDRGLLETQYFGPGTRLLVL.

This clonotype was counted only a few times. The V and J genes are TRBV7-8 and TRBJ2-5; maybe TRBD2 (6 bases). The CDR3 runs to 15 residues. The germline CDR1 and CDR2 sequences are SGHVS and FQNEAQ. Trimming stripped 5 bases from V and 4 bases from J, with 17 bases between. The CDR3 coding sequence is TGTGCCAGCAGCCCTCCTCGGCAGGGAGGAGAGACCCAGTACTTC. It specifies CASSPPRQGGETQYF.

V usage is TRBV20-1 and J usage is TRBJ2-3; TRBD2 matches 7 bases. With 1 base clipped from V and 1 base from J, the junction kept 5 bases outside the gene matches. The CDR3 is made up of 15 amino acids. Looked up from germline, CDR1 is DFQATT and CDR2 is SNEGSKA (reference sequence). The chain's CDR3 is CSARAGTTGTDTQYF. The CDR3 DNA reads as TGCAGTGCTAGAGCGGGGACTACTGGCACAGATACGCAGTATTTT.

In its sample, this clonotype was seen once. The rearrangement links TRBV20-1 to TRBJ2-7; 11 bases are shared with TRBD2. The germline V gene encodes CDR1 DFQATT and CDR2 SNEGSKA (reference sequence). The CDR3 runs to 14 residues. The CDR3 is CIWGLAGGTGEQYF. DNA for the CDR3: TGCATCTGGGGCCTAGCGGGAGGTACGGGCGAGCAGTACTTC.

The rearrangement joins TRBV5-1 to TRBJ1-4; tentatively, D is TRBD1 (5 bases). This CDR3 is 17 amino acids long. Trimming removed 4 bases at V and 6 bases at J, with 22 bases between. Germline-derived CDR1 and CDR2 are SGHRS and YFSETQ. The CDR3 DNA reads as TGCGCCAGCAGCGCCCCGGGACCCCGGGCGTGGGATGAAAAACTGTTTTTT. Translated: CASSAPGPRAWDEKLFF.

This clonotype has a single count. The J gene is TRBJ1-2, the V gene TRBV12-2; the D call of TRBD1 is as the table states it, not checked on the DNA. TRBV12-2 is described as a pseudogene. The CDR3 totals 19 residues. CDR3 coding DNA: TGTGCAAGTCGCTTCAAACAAGCGGACAGCTATGAAGCTAACTATGGCTACACCTTC. This codes for CASRFKQADSYEANYGYTF.

The chain uses TRBV20-1 and TRBJ2-2; D not resolved. V was cut by 4 bases and J by 8 bases, with 14 bases left in between. Germline CDR1 is DFQATT and CDR2 is SNEGSKA (reference sequence). CDR3 length equals 13 residues. The CDR3 DNA follows: TGCAGTGCTAAGGACCCTGGGGTAGGGGAGCTGTTTTTT. The encoded protein is CSAKDPGVGELFF.

This chain links TRBV11-3 with TRBJ2-3; the D gene is possibly TRBD1 (6 bases). CDR1 and CDR2 from the germline V gene are SGHNT and YENEEA. The CDR3 is made up of 14 amino acids. V dropped 3 bases and J dropped 1 base, with 8 bases sitting between them. The CDR3 sequence is CASSFHRGTDTQYF. The CDR3 DNA reads as TGTGCCAGCAGCTTTCACAGGGGCACAGATACGCAGTATTTT. The complete variable domain, with remaining parts taken from reference TRBV11-3 and TRBJ2-3, reads EAGVVQSPRYKIIEKKQPVAFWCNPISGHNTLYWYLQNLGQGPELLIRYENEEAVDDSQLPKDRFSAERLKGVDSTLKIQPAELGDSAVYLCASSFHRGTDTQYFGPGTRLTVL.

V and J are TRBV20-1 and TRBJ2-7; TRBD1 agrees at 8 bases. The CDR3 covers 13 residues. The junction had 8 bases not matched to a gene; V was cut back by 7 bases and J by 3 bases. CDR1 is DFQATT and CDR2 is SNEGSKA in the germline V gene (reference sequence). Here the CDR3 reads CSGSGQEYYEQYF. CDR3 in DNA: TGCAGTGGCTCGGGACAGGAGTACTACGAGCAGTACTTC.

The J gene is TRBJ2-5, the V gene TRBV7-2; 12 nucleotides line up with TRBD2. Germline-derived CDR1 and CDR2 are SGHTA and FQGNSA. The CDR3 is 16 amino acids. The J segment lost 5 bases and the V segment lost 5 bases, leaving 9 bases of the junction unmatched. The CDR3 loop reads CASSEGRLAGVETQYF. The CDR3 coding sequence is TGTGCCAGCAGCGAAGGCCGACTAGCGGGAGTGGAGACCCAGTACTTC.

This clonotype was counted between two and nine times. The chain is built from TRBV4-3 and TRBJ2-1; 7 positions agree with TRBD1. The CDR3 totals 15 residues. In germline, CDR1 is LGHNA, CDR2 YSLEER. V lost 0 bases and J lost 13; bases outside the gene matches: 12. CDR3 sequence: CASSQEGKSRDRQFF. The CDR3 nucleotides are TGCGCCAGCAGCCAAGAGGGAAAAAGCCGGGACAGACAGTTCTTC.

This clonotype was picked up a small number of times. The rearrangement joins TRBV6-1 to TRBJ2-2; no clear D gene. The CDR3 has 16 residues. The V and J ends lost 5 bases and 3 bases respectively, with 16 bases between them. Germline CDR1 reads MNHNS; CDR2 reads SASEGT. The CDR3 sequence: CASSPKGPQYTGELFF. The CDR3 DNA reads TGTGCCAGCAGTCCCAAGGGCCCACAGTACACCGGGGAGCTGTTTTTT.

This clonotype was counted between two and nine times. This sequence joins TRBV7-8 and TRBJ1-4, with D possibly TRBD1 on 5 matching bases. The CDR3 is made up of 14 amino acids. Trimming removed 2 bases at V and 7 bases at J, with 11 bases between. Germline CDR1 SGHVS, CDR2 FQNEAQ. As DNA, the CDR3 is TGTGCCAGCAGCTTAATCGGCGGGGGTGAAAAACTGTTTTTT. It translates to CASSLIGGGEKLFF.

The chain employs TRBV7-3 and TRBJ2-3, with TRBD2 matching 7 bases. The CDR3 is 15 amino acids. Unmatched junction bases numbered 5, after V lost 5 bases and J lost 0 bases. The germline CDR1 and CDR2 sequences are SGHTA and FQGTGA. The DNA for the CDR3 is TGTGCCAGCAGCCTCCGTAGCGGGAGCACAGATACGCAGTATTTT. Translated, it gives CASSLRSGSTDTQYF. Supplemented by reference TRBV7-3 and TRBJ2-3, the full variable domain reads GAGVSQTPSNKVTEKGKYVELRCDPISGHTALYWYRQSLGQGPEFLIYFQGTGAADDSGLPNDRFFAVRPEGSVSTLKIQRTERGDSAVYLCASSLRSGSTDTQYFGPGTRLTVL.

There are a few counts of this clonotype. This chain uses TRBV3-1 with TRBJ2-5; 7 bases are shared with TRBD1. Germline loops: CDR1 LGHDT, CDR2 YNNKEL (reference sequence). CDR3 length equals 14 residues. Germline trimming cut 5 bases from V and 1 base from J; bases unmatched to any gene: 4. The CDR3 loop is CASSEQGFQETQYF. The DNA for the CDR3 is TGTGCCAGCAGCGAACAGGGGTTCCAAGAGACCCAGTACTTC.

This clonotype was seen a handful of times. V and J are TRBV20-1 and TRBJ2-7; weak D call: TRBD2 (6 bases). This CDR3 has 14 residues. Trimming cost V 3 bases and J 2 bases, with 14 bases left between them. The germline V gene has CDR1 DFQATT and CDR2 SNEGSKA (reference sequence). CDR3 residues: CSASYQGGPYEQYF. DNA for the CDR3: TGCAGTGCTAGTTACCAGGGAGGCCCCTACGAGCAGTACTTC.

The V call is TRBV4-2, the J call TRBJ1-3; D is unclear. Germline-derived CDR1 and CDR2 are LGHNA and YNFKEQ. The CDR3 is 18 residues long. Trimming cost V 4 bases and J 0 bases, with 19 bases left between them. The CDR3 here is CASSPGMTWEPSGNTIYF. As DNA, the CDR3 is TGTGCCAGCAGCCCCGGAATGACGTGGGAGCCCTCTGGAAACACCATATATTTT.

The CDR3 nucleotides are TGCAGTGCTAGAGGTCAGACTACAGGGGGCCATGGCTACACCTTC. Amino acids: CSARGQTTGGHGYTF. J is TRBJ1-2 and V is TRBV20-1, with TRBD1 matching over 9 bases. CDR1 is DFQATT, CDR2 SNEGSKA, per germline (reference sequence). With V trimmed by 1 base and J by 6 bases, 9 bases remained unmatched. The CDR3 length is 15 residues.

The chain has TRBV11-1 and TRBJ2-2; the D gene is possibly TRBD2 (5 bases). The CDR3 totals 16 residues. Germline lookup yields CDR1 SGHAT and CDR2 FQDESV (reference sequence). Trimming removed 6 bases at V and 2 bases at J, with 16 bases between. This CDR3 is CASRPSDSLNTGELFF. CDR3 bases: TGTGCCAGCAGACCATCGGACTCCCTAAACACCGGGGAGCTGTTTTTT. Full variable domain (rest looked up from reference TRBV11-1 and TRBJ2-2): EAEVAQSPRYKITEKSQAVAFWCDPISGHATLYWYRQILGQGPELLVQFQDESVVDDSQLPKDRFSAERLKGVDSTLKIQPAELGDSAMYLCASRPSDSLNTGELFFGEGSRLTVL.

This chain joins TRBV7-2 and TRBJ2-7; perhaps TRBD2 as D (6 bases). Trimming removed 2 bases from V and 0 bases from J, with 17 bases in between. CDR3 length: 17 residues. Germline CDR1 reads SGHTA; CDR2 reads FQGNSA. The CDR3 loop is CASSLSLRLEGSYEQYF. The CDR3 DNA is TGTGCCAGCAGCTTATCCCTCCGCCTGGAGGGCTCCTACGAGCAGTACTTC.